This TCR beta chain comes out of a study of multiple sclerosis patients with progressive multifocal leukoencephalopathy. Stated time point: before natalizumab initiation. Repertoires were generated with immunoSEQ multiplex PCR, while TCRdb's copy carries only in-frame clones and drops some. The sample holds fewer than 35,000 clones, around 91% seen once. The CDR3 loop spans 15 amino acids. Trimming left V 1 base short and J 0 bases short, with 10 bases between. Germline CDR1 LGHNT, CDR2 FRNRAP. This clonotype originated in a human donor with multiple sclerosis. The chain carries TRBV12-5 and TRBJ2-7; D is uncertain. Sequenced input: PBMCs. The CDR3 sequence is CASGLGVGSSYEQYF. The CDR3 DNA is TGTGCTAGTGGTTTGGGAGTTGGTAGCTCCTACGAGCAGTACTTC. The whole variable domain, filled in from reference TRBV12-5 and TRBJ2-7, reads DARVTQTPRHKVTEMGQEVTMRCQPILGHNTVFWYRQTMMQGLELLAYFRNRAPLDDSGMPKDRFSAEMPDATLATLKIQPSEPRDSAVYFCASGLGVGSSYEQYFGPGTRLTVT.